This is a list of T cell receptor beta chains from one sample in a study of vaccination and CD4 T cells after COVID-19. TCRdb passed the PCR reads through MiXCR, listing each CDR3 protein once. The sample holds 20,000 or so distinct CDR3 sequences, roughly 45% seen once. The antigens these receptors bind are not known. The sample in question was CD4+ T cells from blood, cultured in vitro, obtained about 7 months after SARS-CoV-2 vaccination. The receptors shown here come from a human donor who had recovered from COVID-19. CDR3s include the opening cysteine and the closing phenylalanine or tryptophan. D genes are given only for firm matches. Clone size is stated in some rows and not others, as once, few, many or a class when expanded.

V gene	clone size	D gene	J gene	CDR3 DNA	CDR3 protein
TRBV19	-	-	TRBJ2-3	TGTGCCACTGGGAGAACAGATACGCAGTATTTT	CATGRTDTQYF
TRBV24-1	-	TRBD1	TRBJ1-1	TGTGCCACCAGTGATCTAAACAGGGGTGGTGAAACTGAAGCTTTCTTT	CATSDLNRGGETEAFF
TRBV7-9	few	-	TRBJ2-3	TGTGCCAGCAGCCCCCTTAGAGATACGCAGTATTTT	CASSPLRDTQYF
TRBV2	-	TRBD1	TRBJ2-7	TGTGCCAGCATAGTCGACAGGGGGACCTACGAGCAGTACTTC	CASIVDRGTYEQYF
TRBV20-1	-	TRBD1	TRBJ2-3	TGCAGTGCTAGTGTGGGACAGGGGATAAATACGCAGTATTTT	CSASVGQGINTQYF
TRBV28	-	-	TRBJ2-7	TGTGCCAGCAGGGACCCGGGACCGTCCGAGCAGTACTTC	CASRDPGPSEQYF
TRBV10-3	-	-	TRBJ2-3	TGTGCCATCGGCCTTAGGGCAGATACGCAGTATTTT	CAIGLRADTQYF
TRBV6-2/TRBV6-3	-	TRBD2	TRBJ2-7	TGTGCCAGCAGCGGCGGGAGGGCGGCCTACGAGCAGTACTTC	CASSGGRAAYEQYF
TRBV29-1	-	TRBD1	TRBJ1-1	TGCAGCGTTGACAGGGGGGGGAACACTGAAGCTTTCTTT	CSVDRGGNTEAFF
TRBV10-3	-	TRBD2	TRBJ2-7	TGTGCCATCAGTGAGGCACTAGCGGGAGCCTACGAGCAGTACTTC	CAISEALAGAYEQYF
TRBV20-1	few	TRBD2	TRBJ2-3	TGCAGTGCACAACTAGCGGGAGTCCGCGATACGCAGTATTTT	CSAQLAGVRDTQYF
TRBV20-1	-	TRBD2	TRBJ2-3	TGCAGTGCTAGAGCATTAGCGAGGGCTAGCGGGATCACAGATACGCAGTATTTT	CSARALARASGITDTQYF
TRBV20-1	-	-	TRBJ1-6	TGCAGTGCTAGAGATTTGAGAGACAGGAGCTCCTATAATTCACCCCTCCACTTT	CSARDLRDRSSYNSPLHF
TRBV19	few	TRBD2	TRBJ2-7	TGTGCCAGTAGTGACGGCGGGAGGGCCTCCTACGAGCAGTACTTC	CASSDGGRASYEQYF
TRBV19	-	-	TRBJ2-5	TGTGCCAGTGGGCCCTGGGGGCAGGAAGGGACCCAGTACTTC	CASGPWGQEGTQYF
TRBV28	-	-	TRBJ1-5	TGTGCCAGCAGTCAGGGGTACAATCAGCCCCAGCATTTT	CASSQGYNQPQHF
TRBV29-1	-	TRBD1	TRBJ2-7	TGCAGCGTTGGACCGAGACAGGGTCCCTACGAGCAGTACTTC	CSVGPRQGPYEQYF
TRBV28	few	-	TRBJ1-1	TGTGCCAGCAGGTTGCAGGAGTGGGCTGAAGCTTTCTTT	CASRLQEWAEAFF
TRBV20-1	few	-	TRBJ2-5	TGCAGTGCTAGTGGCCGCGGTGAGGTACAAGAGACCCAGTACTTC	CSASGRGEVQETQYF
TRBV6-5	few	-	TRBJ1-2	TGTGCCAGCAGTTACTCGAATTCGGACTATGGCTACACCTTC	CASSYSNSDYGYTF
TRBV20-1	-	TRBD1	TRBJ1-2	TGCAGTGCTAGGGACAGGGATCCTACCTACTATGGCTACACCTTC	CSARDRDPTYYGYTF
TRBV29-1	few	TRBD1	TRBJ2-5	TGCAGCGTTGAGGGCACAGGGGGACTCTCAGGGACCCAGTACTTC	CSVEGTGGLSGTQYF
TRBV20-1	-	TRBD1	TRBJ1-6	TGCAGTGCTAGGAGGGACAGCCCCCTCCACTTT	CSARRDSPLHF
TRBV6-1	few	-	TRBJ1-5	TGTGCCAGCACTCAGGTGGGCAGGTCTCGCCAGCCCCAGCATTTT	CASTQVGRSRQPQHF
TRBV28	-	-	TRBJ1-2	TGTGCCAGCAGTTTAACAGCCTATGGCTACACCTTC	CASSLTAYGYTF
TRBV12-3/TRBV12-4	-	TRBD2	TRBJ2-1	TGTGCCATCGGGCGGGGGTTACCCCAGCAGTTCTTC	CAIGRGLPQQFF
TRBV28	-	-	TRBJ2-5	TGTGCCAGCAGTTCTACAGAGACCCAGTACTTC	CASSSTETQYF
TRBV20-1	-	-	TRBJ2-1	TGCAGGGTGGACCAAAGTGCTAGGGGGTTATGGGAGCAGTTCTTC	CRVDQSARGLWEQFF
TRBV27	-	TRBD1	TRBJ1-2	TGTGCCAGCAGGACAGGGGGCTTAGCTATTGGCTACACCTTC	CASRTGGLAIGYTF
TRBV28	-	-	TRBJ2-7	TGTGCCAGCGGTTTGGGGGGGGCGGGAAGGGAGCAGTACTTC	CASGLGGAGREQYF
TRBV20-1	few	-	TRBJ1-5	TGCAGTGCTAGAGCGGGCAATCAGCCCCAGCATTTT	CSARAGNQPQHF
TRBV20-1	-	-	TRBJ2-7	TGCAGTGCTTATAGGCGCGAGCAGTACTTC	CSAYRREQYF
TRBV7-3	-	-	TRBJ2-1	TGTGCCAGCAGCTTAACGCTCGGGGATGAGCAGTTCTTC	CASSLTLGDEQFF
TRBV20-1	-	TRBD2	TRBJ2-7	TGCAGTGCTAGAACAAGCGGGAGGGCCCACGAGCAGTACTTC	CSARTSGRAHEQYF
TRBV27	few	TRBD1	TRBJ1-5	TGTGCCAGCAGTTTAGGGACAGGGGTCAATAGCAATCAGCCCCAGCATTTT	CASSLGTGVNSNQPQHF
TRBV7-8	few	TRBD1	TRBJ2-7	TGTGCCAGCAGCTCATTTAGGGACAGGAGTTCCCACGAGCAGTACTTC	CASSSFRDRSSHEQYF
TRBV6-1	few	-	TRBJ1-2	TGTGCCAGCAGGGGGACCCTTACCTATGGCTACACCTTC	CASRGTLTYGYTF